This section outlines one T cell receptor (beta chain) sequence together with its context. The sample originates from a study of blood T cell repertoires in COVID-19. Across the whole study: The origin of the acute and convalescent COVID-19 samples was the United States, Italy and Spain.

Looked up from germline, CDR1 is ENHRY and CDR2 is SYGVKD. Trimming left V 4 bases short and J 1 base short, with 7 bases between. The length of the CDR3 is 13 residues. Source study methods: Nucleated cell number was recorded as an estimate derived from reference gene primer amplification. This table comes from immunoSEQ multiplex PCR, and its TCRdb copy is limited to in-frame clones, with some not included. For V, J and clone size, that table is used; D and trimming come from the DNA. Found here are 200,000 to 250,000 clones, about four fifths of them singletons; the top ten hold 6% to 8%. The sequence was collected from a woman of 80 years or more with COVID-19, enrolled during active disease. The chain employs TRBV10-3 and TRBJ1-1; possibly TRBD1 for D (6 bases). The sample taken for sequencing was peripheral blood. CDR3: CAISGQENTEAFF. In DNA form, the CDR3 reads TGTGCCATCAGTGGACAGGAGAACACTGAAGCTTTCTTT.